Given below is one TCR beta chain in context. The age range of participants was about 18 to 90 years, with residence in about two dozen US areas. The sample comes from a study of blood T cell repertoires in COVID-19. Study-wide background: Either two negative PCRs, clearance, or symptom resolution qualified Cohort 3 donors as recovered. Some COVID-19 samples were acute and others convalescent; all came from the United States, Italy and Spain.

How the authors handled the data: The assay estimated nucleated cells by amplifying reference gene primers. Profiled with immunoSEQ multiplex PCR; TCRdb holds only in-frame clones, not every one. V, J and clone size reflect that table, while D and trimming were determined from the DNA. The sample has under 300,000 clones, around 90% seen once. Sequencing was done on a sample of PBMCs or T cells enriched from blood (not recorded which). The TCR sequence derives from a woman between 55 and 75 years old in a cohort exposed to, infected with or recovered from COVID-19 (not recorded which).

The CDR3 loop is CASSFASGYSSYNEQFF. As DNA, the CDR3 is TGTGCCAGCAGTTTTGCAAGCGGGTATAGCTCCTACAATGAGCAGTTCTTC. The V gene is TRBV28, the J gene TRBJ2-1, with a possible D match to TRBD2 (6 bases). The CDR3 is made up of 17 amino acids. The ends were cut back, 3 bases at V and 0 bases at J, with 15 bases in the middle. The germline V gene has CDR1 MDHEN and CDR2 SYDVKM.